The next 15 T cell receptor beta chains were all read from a single sample in a study of CD8+CD57+ T cells in acquired aplastic anemia. Selection for sequencing was limited to patients who had shown CD8+CD57+ cell expansion by flow cytometry. Using genomic DNA as the template, TCR beta VDJ and CDR3 profiling was carried out. TCRdb redid the calling of the reads with MiXCR, one entry per CDR3 protein. The sample contains just over 150,000 distinct CDR3 sequences, 45% to 50% of which appear only once. The material sequenced was sorted CD4+, CD8+, or CD8+CD57+ T cells (not recorded which) from PBMCs. The receptors originated from a human donor with aplastic anemia.

This clonotype was counted only a few times. J is TRBJ1-6 and V is TRBV9; D might be TRBD1 (5 bases). In germline, CDR1 is SGDLS, CDR2 YYNGEE. Trimming took 0 bases from V and 9 from J, leaving 10 bases between them. The CDR3 has 14 residues. CDR3 DNA sequence: TGTGCCAGCAGCGTAGCCGGGGGTGCTTCACCCCTCCACTTT. Translation: CASSVAGGASPLHF.

This clonotype was picked up a small number of times. This chain joins TRBV7-3 and TRBJ1-1, with D unresolved. CDR3 size: 15 residues. Trimming left V 1 base short and J 1 base short, with 10 bases between. CDR1 and CDR2 from the germline V gene are SGHTA and FQGTGA. The CDR3 sequence: CASSLILVGNTEAFF. The DNA of the CDR3 is TGTGCCAGCAGCTTAATCCTGGTCGGGAACACTGAAGCTTTCTTT.

This clonotype was picked up many times. The chain uses TRBV10-2 and TRBJ2-7, with 7 bases matching TRBD2. Germline CDR1 reads WSHSY; CDR2 reads SAAADI. The CDR3 totals 15 residues. V shed 3 bases and J 5 bases; nucleotides not matched to a gene: 10. The CDR3 is CASSDGGLLGNEQYF. CDR3 nucleotide sequence: TGCGCCAGCAGTGACGGGGGACTACTCGGGAACGAGCAGTACTTC.

The V call is TRBV15, the J call TRBJ1-6; a weak D match, TRBD1 (5 bases). The CDR3 contains 18 residues. Germline V CDR1 and CDR2: LNHNV, YYDKDF (reference sequence). V lost 0 bases and J 0 bases, leaving 12 bases between the germline ends. CDR3 loop: CATSRDGRTSSYNSPLHF. DNA of the CDR3: TGTGCCACCAGCAGAGATGGGAGGACAAGCTCCTATAATTCACCCCTCCACTTT.

Ten or more counts support this clonotype. The chain combines TRBV7-8 with TRBJ1-2, with D tentatively TRBD1 (6 bases). The CDR3 length is 16 residues. With 1 base removed from V and 4 bases from J, the gap between germline ends came to 16 bases. Germline V lookup: CDR1 SGHVS, CDR2 FQNEAQ. In nucleotides, the CDR3 is TGTGCCAGCAGCTTAGTCTTCACAGAGGGGGGCTATGGCTACACCTTC. Its translation is CASSLVFTEGGYGYTF. The variable domain in full, completed from reference TRBV7-8 and TRBJ1-2, reads GAGVSQSPRYKVAKRGQDVALRCDPISGHVSLFWYQQALGQGPEFLTYFQNEAQLDKSGLPSDRFFAERPEGSVSTLKIQRTQQEDSAVYLCASSLVFTEGGYGYTFGSGTRLTVV.

This chain links TRBV5-1 with TRBJ2-3, with a tentative D call TRBD2 (6 bases). The V end lost 3 bases, the J end lost 5 bases, and 16 bases lay between the germline ends. CDR1 and CDR2 from the germline V gene are SGHRS and YFSETQ. The CDR3 spans 15 residues. CDR3: CASSSGLPIRDTQYF. DNA of the CDR3: TGCGCCAGCAGCTCAGGACTACCGATTCGAGATACGCAGTATTTT.

The chain couples TRBV10-3 to TRBJ2-7; D remains unclear. The CDR3 has 15 amino acids. Trimming removed 0 bases from V and 2 bases from J, with 11 bases in between. Germline-derived CDR1 and CDR2 are ENHRY and SYGVKD. The CDR3 spells CAISESIRTAYEQYF. DNA of the CDR3: TGTGCCATCAGTGAGTCAATTCGGACCGCCTACGAGCAGTACTTC.

The chain combines TRBV10-3 with TRBJ1-5, with D perhaps TRBD1 (6 bases). V was cut by 9 bases and J by 10 bases, with 16 bases left in between. The CDR3 is 12 residues long. Germline V gene data show CDR1 as ENHRY and CDR2 as SYGVKD. The CDR3 sequence: CAIRQDGYPQHF. The CDR3 DNA reads as TGTGCCATACGACAGGACGGTTACCCCCAGCATTTT.

V is TRBV19 and J is TRBJ1-2; 7 bases fit TRBD1. CDR1 and CDR2 from the germline V gene are LNHDA and SQIVND (reference sequence). The trim removed 3 bases at V and 8 bases at J, leaving 9 bases unmatched. This CDR3 has 14 residues. CDR3 DNA sequence: TGTGCCAGTAGTATTAGCGTGACAGGGAGCGGCTACACCTTC. It is translated as CASSISVTGSGYTF.

The gene calls are TRBV19 and TRBJ2-3; no reliable D call. The CDR3 sequence is 13 residues long. Germline loops: CDR1 LNHDA, CDR2 SQIVND (reference sequence). With 4 bases removed from V and 4 bases from J, the gap between germline ends came to 9 bases. The CDR3 spells CASSTWRADTQYF. The CDR3 nucleotides read TGTGCCAGTAGTACGTGGCGCGCAGATACGCAGTATTTT. The whole variable domain, remainder taken from reference TRBV19 and TRBJ2-3, is DGGITQSPKYLFRKEGQNVTLSCEQNLNHDAMYWYRQDPGQGLRLIYYSQIVNDFQKGDIAEGYSVSREKKESFPLTVTSAQKNPTAFYLCASSTWRADTQYFGPGTRLTVL.

V usage is TRBV12-3 or TRBV12-4 and J usage is TRBJ2-2; D is uncertain. V lost 3 bases and J lost 7, with 3 bases in between. The CDR3 spans 11 residues. CDR3 nucleotides: TGTGCCAGCAGTTTCTTCGGGGAGCTGTTTTTT. Translation: CASSFFGELFF.

At least ten counts were recorded for this clonotype. The chain combines TRBV2 with TRBJ1-5, with D unclear. The CDR3 length is 15 residues. V lost 2 bases and J lost 0, with 8 bases in between. CDR1 SNHLY and CDR2 FYNNEI come from the germline V gene. The CDR3 protein is CASSESGYSNQPQHF. The CDR3, as DNA: TGTGCCAGCAGTGAATCAGGATATAGCAATCAGCCCCAGCATTTT.

This clonotype was counted a single time. This CDR3 reads CASSAQGHRDVGTGELFF. Written as DNA, the CDR3 is TGTGCCAGCAGCGCCCAGGGACACAGGGACGTCGGCACCGGGGAGCTGTTTTTT. This chain joins TRBV11-2 and TRBJ2-2, with a tentative D call TRBD1 (6 bases). The CDR3 has 18 residues. CDR1 and CDR2 from the germline V gene are SGHAT and FQNNGV. V lost 5 bases to trimming and J lost 4 bases, with 23 bases between them.

V and J are TRBV6-2 or TRBV6-3 and TRBJ1-1; TRBD1 matches at 12 bases. CDR1 MNHEY and CDR2 SVGEGT come from the germline V gene. The CDR3 sequence is 18 residues long. The junction had 11 bases not matched to a gene; V was cut back by 2 bases and J by 4 bases. The chain's CDR3 is CASSYGVGQGARGTEAFF. CDR3 nucleotide sequence: TGTGCCAGCAGTTACGGTGTGGGACAGGGGGCGCGGGGCACTGAAGCTTTCTTT.

The genes are TRBV19 and TRBJ1-2; D is uncertain. With 6 bases removed from V and 4 bases from J, the gap between germline ends came to 15 bases. Per the germline V gene, CDR1 is LNHDA and CDR2 is SQIVND (reference sequence). The CDR3 loop spans 14 amino acids. The CDR3 DNA follows: TGTGCCAGTAGAGTAGGCCTACACCTCTATGGCTACACCTTC. It is translated as CASRVGLHLYGYTF.